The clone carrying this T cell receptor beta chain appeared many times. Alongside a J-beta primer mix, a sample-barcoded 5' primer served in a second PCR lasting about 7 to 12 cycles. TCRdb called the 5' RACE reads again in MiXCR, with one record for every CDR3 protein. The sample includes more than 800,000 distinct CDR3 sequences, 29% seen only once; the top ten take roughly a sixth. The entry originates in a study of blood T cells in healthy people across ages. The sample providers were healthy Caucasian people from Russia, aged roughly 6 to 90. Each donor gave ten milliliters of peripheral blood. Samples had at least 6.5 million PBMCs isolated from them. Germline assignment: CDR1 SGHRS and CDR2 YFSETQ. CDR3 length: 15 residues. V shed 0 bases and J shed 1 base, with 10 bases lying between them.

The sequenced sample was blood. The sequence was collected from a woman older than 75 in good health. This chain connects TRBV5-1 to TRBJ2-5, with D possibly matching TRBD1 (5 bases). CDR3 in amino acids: CASSLVPDSQETQYF. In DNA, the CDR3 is TGCGCCAGCAGCTTGGTACCCGACAGCCAAGAGACCCAGTACTTC.